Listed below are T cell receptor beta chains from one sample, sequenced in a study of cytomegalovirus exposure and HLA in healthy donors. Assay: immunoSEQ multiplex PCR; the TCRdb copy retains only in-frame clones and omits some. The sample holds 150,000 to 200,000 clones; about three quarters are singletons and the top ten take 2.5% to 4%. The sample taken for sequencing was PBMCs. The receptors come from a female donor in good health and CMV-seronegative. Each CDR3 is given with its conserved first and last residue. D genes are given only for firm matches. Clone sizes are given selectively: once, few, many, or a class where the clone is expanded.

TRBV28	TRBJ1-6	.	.	TGTGCCAGCAGTCAAGTTTCAGTCAGCTCCTATAATTCACCCCTCCACTTT	CASSQVSVSSYNSPLHF
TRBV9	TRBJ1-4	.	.	TGTGCCAGCAGCGTAGAGGGGAGGGTAACTGAAAAACTGTTTTTT	CASSVEGRVTEKLFF
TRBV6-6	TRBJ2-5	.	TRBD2	TGTGCCAGCAGTTACTCTGGCGGGAGGGCCGAAGAGACCCAGTACTTC	CASSYSGGRAEETQYF
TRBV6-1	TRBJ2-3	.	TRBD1	TGTGCCAGCAGTGTGGACAGGGGAGATACGCAGTATTTT	CASSVDRGDTQYF
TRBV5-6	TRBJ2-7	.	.	TGTGCCAGCAGCTCCTTGGGGGGGGCCTCCTACGAGCAGTACTTC	CASSSLGGASYEQYF
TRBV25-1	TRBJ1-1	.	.	TGTGCCAGCAGTGAATCGTCCGAAGCTTTCTTT	CASSESSEAFF
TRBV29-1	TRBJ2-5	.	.	TGCAGCGTTGAAGAGGGCACAGGACAAGAGACCCAGTACTTC	CSVEEGTGQETQYF
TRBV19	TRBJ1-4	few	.	TGTGCCAGTAGACCTGGGACATCCCCCGAAAAACTGTTTTTT	CASRPGTSPEKLFF
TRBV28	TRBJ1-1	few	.	TGTGCCAGCAGTCGACAGACAACGGGGGACACTGAAGCTTTCTTT	CASSRQTTGDTEAFF
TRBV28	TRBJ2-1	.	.	TGTGCCAGCAGTTTTATGTCCGATGAGCAGTTCTTC	CASSFMSDEQFF
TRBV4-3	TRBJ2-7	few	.	TGCGCCAGCAGCCAAGGTGGGGGAAGAATTGGGGGGGCGTACGAGCAGTACTTC	CASSQGGGRIGGAYEQYF
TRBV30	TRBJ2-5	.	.	TGTGCCTGGAGTGTACCTGGGGCCTTACAAGAGACCCAGTACTTC	CAWSVPGALQETQYF
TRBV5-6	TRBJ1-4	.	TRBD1	TGTGCCAGCAGCTACGGACAGGGTGGTGAAAAACTGTTTTTT	CASSYGQGGEKLFF
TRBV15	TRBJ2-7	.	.	TGTGCCACCAGCAGAGCCGAGGTTCTCGAGCAGTACTTC	CATSRAEVLEQYF
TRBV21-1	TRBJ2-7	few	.	TGTGCCAGCAGCAAGGCGGGGGTCTCCTACGAGCAGTACTTC	CASSKAGVSYEQYF
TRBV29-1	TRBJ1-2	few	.	TGCAGCGTTGGGGGGGACTATGGCTACACCTTC	CSVGGDYGYTF
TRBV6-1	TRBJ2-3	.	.	TGTGCCAGCAGTACCGACCGGGAGCTTGATACGCAGTATTTT	CASSTDRELDTQYF
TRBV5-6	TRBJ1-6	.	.	TGTGCCAGCAGGATCGGGAGCTCCTATAATTCACCCCTCCACTTT	CASRIGSSYNSPLHF
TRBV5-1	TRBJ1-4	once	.	TGCGCCAGCAGCTTGGTCGGCGGGGCAAGAGTCGAAAAACTGTTTTTT	CASSLVGGARVEKLFF
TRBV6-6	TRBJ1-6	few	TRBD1	TGTGCCAGCAGTGGGGACAGGGGGTATTCACCCCTCCACTTT	CASSGDRGYSPLHF
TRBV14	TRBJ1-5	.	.	TGTGCCAGCAGCCAAGAGGGGAGGGTTGGCAATCAGCCCCAGCATTTT	CASSQEGRVGNQPQHF
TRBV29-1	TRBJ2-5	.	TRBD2	TGCAGCGTTCAGGCGGGAGGGGTTCGGGAGACCCAGTACTTC	CSVQAGGVRETQYF
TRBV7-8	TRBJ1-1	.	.	TGTGCCAGCAGCTTTAGGGTTCTTGATGGGAGGACTTTCTTT	CASSFRVLDGRTFF
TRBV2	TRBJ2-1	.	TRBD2	TGTGCCAGCAGGACGGGGCGGGAGCCCATAAATTCCTACAATGAGCAGTTCTTC	CASRTGREPINSYNEQFF
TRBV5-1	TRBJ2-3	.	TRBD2	TGCGCCAGCAGCTTGGCGACTAGCGGGACCACAGATACGCAGTATTTT	CASSLATSGTTDTQYF
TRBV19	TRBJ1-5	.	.	TGTGCCAGTAGTATCTCCGCTGACACCTCGGGCAATCAGCCCCAGCATTTT	CASSISADTSGNQPQHF
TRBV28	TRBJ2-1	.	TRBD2	TGTGCCAGCAGTTCCTTCATTGAGGGAGGGCAAGACAATGAGCAGTTCTTC	CASSSFIEGGQDNEQFF
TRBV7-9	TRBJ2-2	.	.	TGTGCCAGCAGCGTAGCCCAGTACACCGGGGAGCTGTTTTTT	CASSVAQYTGELFF
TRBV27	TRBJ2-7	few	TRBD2	TGTGCCAGCGAATCTGTGCGGGAGCGGGAGCAGTACTTC	CASESVREREQYF
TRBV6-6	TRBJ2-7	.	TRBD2	TGTGCCAGCAGTTCCCTTTTTGAGCGGGAGAGCGACGAGCAGTACTTC	CASSSLFERESDEQYF